This TCR beta chain was obtained from a study of shared clonotypes between healthy human individuals. Sorted-subset replicate PCR reactions contained roughly 200 ng DNA, corresponding to 29,000 or so T cell genomes. The method was immunoSEQ multiplex PCR; TCRdb's version includes in-frame clones alone and lacks a portion of them. The table lists over a million clones, 95% to 99% of them singletons. The V gene end was trimmed by 3 bases and the J gene end by 5 bases; junction bases not matched to a gene: 6. This CDR3 contains 14 residues. Germline CDR1 MDHEN, CDR2 SYDVKM. Donors were healthy HIV-negative adults without recently reported acute infections or vaccinations.

The chain combines TRBV28 with TRBJ2-7; 8 positions match TRBD1. The sample was naive CD4+ T cells sorted from blood. Sample subset: CD45RA+ positively selected. The receptor was derived from a man aged 25-45 years in good health. The DNA for the CDR3 is TGTGCCAGCAGTTTCCTACAGGGGGAGAACGAGCAGTACTTC. Translated, it gives CASSFLQGENEQYF.